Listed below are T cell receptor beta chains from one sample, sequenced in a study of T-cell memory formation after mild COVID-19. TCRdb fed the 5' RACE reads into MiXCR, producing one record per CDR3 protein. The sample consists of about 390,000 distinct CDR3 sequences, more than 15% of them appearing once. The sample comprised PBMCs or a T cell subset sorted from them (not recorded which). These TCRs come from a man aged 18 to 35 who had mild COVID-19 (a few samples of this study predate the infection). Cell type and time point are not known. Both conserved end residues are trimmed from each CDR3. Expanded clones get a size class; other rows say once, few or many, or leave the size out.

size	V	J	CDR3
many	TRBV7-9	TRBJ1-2	ASSPGQGHGYT
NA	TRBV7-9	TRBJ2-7	ASSPIGTGLEQY
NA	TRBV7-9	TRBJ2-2	ASSLRWTGGTGELF
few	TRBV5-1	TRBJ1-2	ASSTESSYGYT
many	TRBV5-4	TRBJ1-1	ASRSGQTEAF
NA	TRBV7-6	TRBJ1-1	ASSSLQGKGTEAF
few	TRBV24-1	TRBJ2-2	ATSETVGQATGVKLF
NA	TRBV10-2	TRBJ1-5	ASRPKGSGNQPQH
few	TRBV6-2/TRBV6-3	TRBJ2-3	ASSYQGPYSTDTQY
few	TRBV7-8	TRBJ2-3	ASSLGKGPDTQY
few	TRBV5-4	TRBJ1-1	ASSLDRTGLEAF
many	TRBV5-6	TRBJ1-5	ASSLRGEMTGRNQPQH
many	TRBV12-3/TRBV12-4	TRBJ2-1	ASSFAGTVDAYNEQF
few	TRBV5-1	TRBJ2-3	ASSYITSGSTDTQY
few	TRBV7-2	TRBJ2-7	ASSELAGGYTLYEQY
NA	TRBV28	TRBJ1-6	ASGVGQGSSPLH